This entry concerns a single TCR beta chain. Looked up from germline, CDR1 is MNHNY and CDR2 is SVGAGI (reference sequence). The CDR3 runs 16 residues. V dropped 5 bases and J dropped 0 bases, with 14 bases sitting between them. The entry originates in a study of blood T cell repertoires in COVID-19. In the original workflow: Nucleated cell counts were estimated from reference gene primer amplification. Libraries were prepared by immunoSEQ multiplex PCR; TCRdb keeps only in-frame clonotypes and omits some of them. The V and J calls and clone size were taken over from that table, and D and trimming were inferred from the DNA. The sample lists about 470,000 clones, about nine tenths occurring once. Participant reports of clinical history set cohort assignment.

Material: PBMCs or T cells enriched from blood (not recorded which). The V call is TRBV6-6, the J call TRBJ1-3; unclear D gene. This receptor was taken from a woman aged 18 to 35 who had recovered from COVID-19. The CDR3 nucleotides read TGTGCCAGCAGTCCTTACCCTGATAGCTCTGGAAACACCATATATTTT. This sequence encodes CASSPYPDSSGNTIYF.